The T cell receptor beta chain described here comes from a study of T cells in Graves' hyperthyroidism and ophthalmopathy. Germline CDR1 reads SNHLY; CDR2 reads FYNNEI. V was cut by 9 bases and J by 0 bases, with 11 bases left in between. This CDR3 region has 14 residues. A remark on this clonotype: Its antigen is not identified.

Notes on the study in general: Ophthalmopathy, as predicted by the model, came a median 6.5 months after the prediction. Most clonotypes expanded in thyroid above 0.001 were likewise present in blood.

Amplified TCR beta CDR3 regions derived from RNA transcripts. When the TCR CDR3 underwent first-round RT-PCR, the HTBI primer set was used. TCRdb passed the multiplex PCR reads through MiXCR, listing each CDR3 protein once. The table records nearly 750,000 distinct CDR3 sequences, around 40% of them present only once. Researchers barred patients who had uncontrolled infection, other autoimmune disease, pregnancy or lactation. This sequence originates from a woman aged 40 to 49 with Graves' hyperthyroidism. J is TRBJ2-2 and V is TRBV2; D unclear. The material sequenced was blood. The CDR3 is CASRAGSNTGELFF. As DNA, the CDR3 is TGTGCCAGTCGGGCAGGTTCGAACACCGGGGAGCTGTTTTTT.